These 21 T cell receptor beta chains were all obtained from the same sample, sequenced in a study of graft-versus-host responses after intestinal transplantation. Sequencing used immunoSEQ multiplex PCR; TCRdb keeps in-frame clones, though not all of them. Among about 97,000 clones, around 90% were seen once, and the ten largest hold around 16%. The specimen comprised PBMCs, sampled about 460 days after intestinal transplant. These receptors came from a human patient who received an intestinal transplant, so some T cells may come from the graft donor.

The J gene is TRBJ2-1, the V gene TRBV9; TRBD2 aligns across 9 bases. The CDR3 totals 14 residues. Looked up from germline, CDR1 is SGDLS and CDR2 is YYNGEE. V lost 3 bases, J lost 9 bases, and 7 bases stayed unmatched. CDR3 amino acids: CASSAGGGAFEQFF. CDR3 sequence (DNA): TGTGCCAGCAGCGCGGGCGGGGGGGCCTTTGAGCAGTTCTTC.

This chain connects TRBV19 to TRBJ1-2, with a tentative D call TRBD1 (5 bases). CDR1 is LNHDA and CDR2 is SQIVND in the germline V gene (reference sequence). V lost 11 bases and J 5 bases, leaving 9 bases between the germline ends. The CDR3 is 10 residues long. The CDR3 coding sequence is TGTGCCGGGGCTCATTATGGCTACACCTTC. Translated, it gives CAGAHYGYTF.

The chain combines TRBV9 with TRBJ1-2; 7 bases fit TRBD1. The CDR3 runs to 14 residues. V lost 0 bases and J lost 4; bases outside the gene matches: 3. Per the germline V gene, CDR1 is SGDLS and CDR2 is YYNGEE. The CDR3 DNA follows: TGTGCCAGCAGCGTAGGACAGGGAGTCTATGGCTACACCTTC. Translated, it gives CASSVGQGVYGYTF. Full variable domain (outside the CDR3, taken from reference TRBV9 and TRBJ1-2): DSGVTQTPKHLITATGQRVTLRCSPRSGDLSVYWYQQSLDQGLQFLIQYYNGEERAKGNILERFSAQQFPDLHSELNLSSLELGDSALYFCASSVGQGVYGYTFGSGTRLTVV.

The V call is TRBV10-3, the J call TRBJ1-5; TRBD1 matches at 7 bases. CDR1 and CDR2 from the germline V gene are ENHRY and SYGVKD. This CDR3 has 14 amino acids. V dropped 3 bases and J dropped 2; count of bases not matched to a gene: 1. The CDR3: CAISDGTGNQPQHF. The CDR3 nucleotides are TGTGCCATCAGTGACGGGACAGGCAATCAGCCCCAGCATTTT.

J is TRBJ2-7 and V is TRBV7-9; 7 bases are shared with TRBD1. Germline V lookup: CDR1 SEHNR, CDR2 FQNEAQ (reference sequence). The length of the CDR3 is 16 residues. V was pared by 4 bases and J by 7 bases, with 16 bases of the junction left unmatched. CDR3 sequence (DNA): TGTGCCAGCAGCTCGAACTCCCGGGACAGTTTTTGGGAGCAGTACTTC. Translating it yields CASSSNSRDSFWEQYF.

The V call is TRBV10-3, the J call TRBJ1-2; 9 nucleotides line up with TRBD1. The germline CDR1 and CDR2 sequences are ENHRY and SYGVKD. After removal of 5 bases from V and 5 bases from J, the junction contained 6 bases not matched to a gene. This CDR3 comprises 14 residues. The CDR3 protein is CAISLDRGGYGYTF. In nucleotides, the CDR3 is TGTGCCATCAGTCTGGACAGGGGAGGGTATGGCTACACCTTC.

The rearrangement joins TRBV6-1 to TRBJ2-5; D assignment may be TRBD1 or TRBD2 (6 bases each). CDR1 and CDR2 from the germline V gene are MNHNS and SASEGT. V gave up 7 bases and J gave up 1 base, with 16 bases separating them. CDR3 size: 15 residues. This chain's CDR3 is CASTEGGQPQETQYF. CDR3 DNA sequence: TGTGCCAGCACCGAGGGGGGCCAACCCCAAGAGACCCAGTACTTC.

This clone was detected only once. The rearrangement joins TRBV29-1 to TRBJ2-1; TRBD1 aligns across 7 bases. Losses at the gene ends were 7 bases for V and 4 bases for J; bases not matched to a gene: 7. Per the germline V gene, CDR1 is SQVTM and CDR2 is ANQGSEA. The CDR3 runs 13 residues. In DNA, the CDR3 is TGCAGCGAGACCGGGACAGAATACAATGAGCAGTTCTTC. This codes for CSETGTEYNEQFF.

CDR3 in amino acids: CASTGFWGGRTDTQYF. CDR3 bases: TGTGCCAGCACCGGATTTTGGGGGGGGCGGACAGATACGCAGTATTTT. The chain has TRBV2 and TRBJ2-3, with a weak D call TRBD2 (7 bases). The V end lost 7 bases, the J end lost 3 bases, and 20 bases lay between the germline ends. Germline V CDR1 and CDR2: SNHLY, FYNNEI. The CDR3 spans 16 residues. Variable domain in full (rest from reference TRBV2 and TRBJ2-3): EPEVTQTPSHQVTQMGQEVILRCVPISNHLYFYWYRQILGQKVEFLVSFYNNEISEKSEIFDDQFSVERPDGSNFTLKIRSTKLEDSAMYFCASTGFWGGRTDTQYFGPGTRLTVL.

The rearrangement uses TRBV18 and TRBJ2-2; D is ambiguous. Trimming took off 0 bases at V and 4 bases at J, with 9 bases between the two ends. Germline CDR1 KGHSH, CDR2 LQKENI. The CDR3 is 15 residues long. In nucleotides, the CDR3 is TGTGCCAGCTCACCACCGGCCACCTCCACCGGGGAGCTGTTTTTT. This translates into CASSPPATSTGELFF.

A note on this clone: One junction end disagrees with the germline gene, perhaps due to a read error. The CDR3 DNA sequence: TGCGCCAGCAGCTCGGACAGGGTTGGCTATGGCTACGCCTTC. Residues: CASSSDRVGYGYAF. J is TRBJ1-2 and V is TRBV4-1; 8 positions agree with TRBD1. The CDR3 length is 14 residues. Germline lookup yields CDR1 MGHRA and CDR2 YSYEKL.

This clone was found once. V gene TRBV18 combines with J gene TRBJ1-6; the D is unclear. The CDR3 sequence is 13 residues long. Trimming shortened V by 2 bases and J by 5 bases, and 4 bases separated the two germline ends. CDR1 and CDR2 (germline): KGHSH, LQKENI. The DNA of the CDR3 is TGTGCCAGCTCACCAGGTGATAATTCACCCCTCCACTTT. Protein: CASSPGDNSPLHF.

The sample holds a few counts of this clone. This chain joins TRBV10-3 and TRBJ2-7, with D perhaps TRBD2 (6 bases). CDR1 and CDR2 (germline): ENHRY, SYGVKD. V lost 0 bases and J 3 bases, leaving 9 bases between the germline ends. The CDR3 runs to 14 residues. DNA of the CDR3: TGTGCCATCAGTGAGTCCGGAGGGATCTACGAGCAGTACTTC. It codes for CAISESGGIYEQYF.

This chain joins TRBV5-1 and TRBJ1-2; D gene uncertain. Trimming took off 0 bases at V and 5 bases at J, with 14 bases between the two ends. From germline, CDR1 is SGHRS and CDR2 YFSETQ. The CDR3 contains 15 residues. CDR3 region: CASSLDFNLGYGYTF. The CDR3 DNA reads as TGCGCCAGCAGCTTGGATTTTAATTTAGGTTATGGCTACACCTTC.

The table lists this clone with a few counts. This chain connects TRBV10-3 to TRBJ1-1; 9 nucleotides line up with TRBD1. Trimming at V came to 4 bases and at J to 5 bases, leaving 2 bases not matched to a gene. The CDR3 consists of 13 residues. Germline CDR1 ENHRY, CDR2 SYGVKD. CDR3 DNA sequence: TGTGCCATCAGTGTCGGACAGGGGACTGAAGCTTTCTTT. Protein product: CAISVGQGTEAFF.

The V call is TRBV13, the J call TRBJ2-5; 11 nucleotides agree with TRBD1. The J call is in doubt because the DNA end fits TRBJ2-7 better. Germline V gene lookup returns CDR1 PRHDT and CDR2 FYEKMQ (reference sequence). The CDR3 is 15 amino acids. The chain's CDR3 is CASSLEGQGAYEQYF. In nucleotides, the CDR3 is TGTGCCAGCAGCTTAGAGGGACAGGGGGCCTACGAGCAGTACTTC.

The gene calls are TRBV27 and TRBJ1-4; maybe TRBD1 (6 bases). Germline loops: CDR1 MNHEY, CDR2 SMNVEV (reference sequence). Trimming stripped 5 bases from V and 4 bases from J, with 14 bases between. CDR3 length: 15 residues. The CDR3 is CASSTRDNHNEKLFF. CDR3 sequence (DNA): TGTGCCAGCAGTACCAGGGACAACCATAATGAAAAACTGTTTTTT.

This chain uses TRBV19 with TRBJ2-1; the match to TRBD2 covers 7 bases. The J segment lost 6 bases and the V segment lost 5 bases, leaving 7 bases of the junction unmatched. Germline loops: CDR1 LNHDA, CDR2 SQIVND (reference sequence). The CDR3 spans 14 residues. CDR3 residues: CASSSLTGGNEQFF. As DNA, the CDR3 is TGTGCCAGTAGTTCCCTGACGGGGGGCAATGAGCAGTTCTTC.

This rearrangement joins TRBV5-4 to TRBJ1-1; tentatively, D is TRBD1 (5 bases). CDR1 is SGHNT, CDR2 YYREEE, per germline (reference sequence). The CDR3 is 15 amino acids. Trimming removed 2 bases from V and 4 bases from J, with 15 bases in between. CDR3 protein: CASSFGGALLTEAFF. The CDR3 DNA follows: TGTGCCAGCAGCTTCGGCGGGGCTTTGCTCACTGAAGCTTTCTTT.

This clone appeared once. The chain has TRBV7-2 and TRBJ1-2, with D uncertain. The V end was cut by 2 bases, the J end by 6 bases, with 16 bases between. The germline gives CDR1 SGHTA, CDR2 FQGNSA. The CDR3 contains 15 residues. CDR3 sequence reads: CASSLSLRSPNGYTF. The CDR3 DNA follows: TGTGCCAGCAGCTTATCTCTACGGTCTCCAAATGGCTACACCTTC. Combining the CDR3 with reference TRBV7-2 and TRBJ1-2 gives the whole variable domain GAGVSQSPSNKVTEKGKDVELRCDPISGHTALYWYRQSLGQGLEFLIYFQGNSAPDKSGLPSDRFSAERTGGSVSTLTIQRTQQEDSAVYLCASSLSLRSPNGYTFGSGTRLTVV.

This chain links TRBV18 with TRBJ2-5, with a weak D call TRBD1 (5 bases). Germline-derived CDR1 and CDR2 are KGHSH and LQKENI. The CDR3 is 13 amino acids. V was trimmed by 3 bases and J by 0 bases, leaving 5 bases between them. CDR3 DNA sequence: TGTGCCAGCTCACCGGGGCACCAAGAGACCCAGTACTTC. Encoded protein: CASSPGHQETQYF.